These 30 T cell receptor beta chains came from one sample sequenced in a study of CXCR3-negative and CXCR3-positive naive CD8 T cells. Researchers prepared the TRB cDNA libraries using 5' RACE with UMI labels. TCRdb reprocessed the 5' RACE reads and keeps a single row for each CDR3 protein, giving no DNA. This sample's table reports tens of thousands of distinct CDR3 sequences. Study-wide results and caveats: CXCR3-negative naive cells had less hydrophobic TRB CDR3s than did CXCR3-positive naive cells.

Their antigens remain unidentified. What was sequenced was naive CXCR3+ CD8+ T cells from blood. Subset reported: CD45RO-CCR7+CD27+CD95- naive CD8+ T cells expressing CXCR3 (TNR3+). The receptors were gathered from a human donor in good health. Some clones in this sample may be carry-over from other donors' samples.

The V call is TRBV29-1, the J call TRBJ2-7; TCRdb's D call of TRBD1 is untestable without DNA. Germline V gene data show CDR1 as SQVTM and CDR2 as ANQGSEA. CDR3 length: 13 amino acids. The CDR3 sequence: CSVSAGQGYEQYF.

This chain connects TRBV10-3 to TRBJ2-3; absent DNA, TCRdb's TRBD1 call cannot be checked. The CDR3 consists of 14 residues. CDR1 is ENHRY, CDR2 SYGVKD, per germline. CDR3: CASQRDVGTDTQYF.

The chain carries TRBV12-3 or TRBV12-4 and TRBJ2-7. The CDR3 has 12 residues. The CDR3 loop is CASSLIPYEQYF.

The V call is TRBV7-9, the J call TRBJ2-2; the TCRdb D gene call, TRBD2, has no DNA to confirm it. The germline CDR1 and CDR2 sequences are SEHNR and FQNEAQ (reference sequence). This CDR3 spans 16 amino acids. CDR3 region: CASRESVGANTGELFF.

This chain uses TRBV28 with TRBJ2-5; the D gene TCRdb calls, TRBD1, cannot be checked with no DNA. CDR3 length equals 16 residues. Germline lookup yields CDR1 MDHEN and CDR2 SYDVKM. CDR3 region: CASSLIGGTGEETQYF.

V usage is TRBV7-9 and J usage is TRBJ2-5; as DNA is missing, the TRBD1 call by TCRdb cannot be tested. The CDR3 runs 14 residues. Germline CDR1 SEHNR, CDR2 FQNEAQ (reference sequence). This CDR3 reads CASSSYTGGETQYF.

V and J are TRBV12-5 and TRBJ2-7; with no DNA, the TCRdb D assignment of TRBD1 cannot be verified. Germline loops: CDR1 LGHNT, CDR2 FRNRAP. This CDR3 has 15 residues. The CDR3 reads CASGFPGQGAYEQYF.

The gene calls are TRBV3-1 and TRBJ2-7. This CDR3 comprises 13 residues. Germline-derived CDR1 and CDR2 are LGHDT and YNNKEL (reference sequence). CDR3: CASSLYNSYEQYF.

The chain has TRBV20-1 and TRBJ2-3. CDR1 is DFQATT, CDR2 SNEGSKA, per germline (reference sequence). This CDR3 is 12 amino acids long. CDR3 in amino acids: CSARDGADTQYF.

The V call is TRBV11-3, the J call TRBJ2-7; TCRdb's D call of TRBD1 is untestable without DNA. In germline, CDR1 is SGHNT, CDR2 YENEEA. The CDR3 contains 13 residues. The CDR3 loop reads CASSSRGNYEQYF. Variable domain in full (rest from reference TRBV11-3 and TRBJ2-7): EAGVVQSPRYKIIEKKQPVAFWCNPISGHNTLYWYLQNLGQGPELLIRYENEEAVDDSQLPKDRFSAERLKGVDSTLKIQPAELGDSAVYLCASSSRGNYEQYFGPGTRLTVT.

The chain has TRBV27 and TRBJ1-1; TCRdb lists TRBD1, though no DNA is available to test this call. This CDR3 has 14 amino acids. Germline V gives CDR1 MNHEY, CDR2 SMNVEV (reference sequence). The CDR3 protein is CASSLTGALFEAFF.

The chain recombines TRBV4-1 with TRBJ2-7; TCRdb picks TRBD1, but there is no DNA to check that call. The V gene's germline CDR1 is MGHRA and CDR2 YSYEKL. This CDR3 contains 13 residues. The CDR3 protein is CASSPDRLYEQYF.

The chain employs TRBV9 and TRBJ2-3; TCRdb gives TRBD2 as the D gene, but with no DNA this cannot be confirmed. The germline CDR1 and CDR2 sequences are SGDLS and YYNGEE. The CDR3 runs to 14 residues. CDR3 residues: CASSGTGTTDTQYF. The variable domain in full, with the rest retrieved from reference TRBV9 and TRBJ2-3, is DSGVTQTPKHLITATGQRVTLRCSPRSGDLSVYWYQQSLDQGLQFLIQYYNGEERAKGNILERFSAQQFPDLHSELNLSSLELGDSALYFCASSGTGTTDTQYFGPGTRLTVL.

V usage is TRBV28 and J usage is TRBJ2-7. CDR3 length: 12 amino acids. The V gene's germline CDR1 is MDHEN and CDR2 SYDVKM. Here the CDR3 reads CASRSSSYEQYF.

The CDR3 protein is CASSYSDTDTQYF. V gene TRBV6-5 combines with J gene TRBJ2-3. Germline V gives CDR1 MNHEY, CDR2 SVGAGI. This CDR3 spans 13 amino acids.

The chain employs TRBV7-3 and TRBJ2-5; no DNA is available, so the TRBD1 call from TCRdb remains unchecked. Germline V gene sequence: CDR1 SGHTA, CDR2 FQGTGA. This CDR3 has 15 amino acids. This CDR3 is CASSTNGQGAETQYF.

The genes are TRBV29-1 and TRBJ2-2. Germline CDR1 SQVTM, CDR2 ANQGSEA. This CDR3 contains 12 residues. The CDR3 is CSVEEGNGELFF.

The chain links TRBV20-1 to TRBJ1-1; the TCRdb D gene call, TRBD1, has no DNA to confirm it. Germline lookup yields CDR1 DFQATT and CDR2 SNEGSKA (reference sequence). The CDR3 length is 17 residues. The CDR3 is CSARDSVNKGGGTEAFF.

The CDR3 protein is CASSWGQGGEKLFF. V usage is TRBV7-8 and J usage is TRBJ1-4; the TRBD1 assignment by TCRdb is unverifiable without DNA. Germline V lookup: CDR1 SGHVS, CDR2 FQNEAQ. This CDR3 is 14 amino acids long.

The chain is built from TRBV19 and TRBJ2-7. Germline CDR1 reads LNHDA; CDR2 reads SQIVND (reference sequence). CDR3 size: 12 residues. The CDR3 region is CASSLGTYEQYF.

This chain joins TRBV5-8 and TRBJ2-2; TCRdb outputs TRBD1, but without DNA this stays unchecked. Germline-derived CDR1 and CDR2 are SGHTS and YDEGEE. The CDR3 consists of 16 residues. CDR3 protein: CASSPGQILRTGELFF.

This chain joins TRBV7-9 and TRBJ1-2; TCRdb lists TRBD1, though no DNA is available to test this call. Looked up from germline, CDR1 is SEHNR and CDR2 is FQNEAQ (reference sequence). The CDR3 runs 21 residues. CDR3 in amino acids: CASSLTLGAGTGRSSNYGYTF. Full variable domain (remainder filled in from reference TRBV7-9 and TRBJ1-2): DTGVSQNPRHKITKRGQNVTFRCDPISEHNRLYWYRQTLGQGPEFLTYFQNEAQLEKSRLLSDRFSAERPKGSFSTLEIQRTEQGDSAMYLCASSLTLGAGTGRSSNYGYTFGSGTRLTVV.

This sequence joins TRBV7-6 and TRBJ1-1; the D call of TRBD1 rests on TCRdb alone, since no DNA is present to check it. This CDR3 has 14 residues. The germline V gene has CDR1 SGHVS and CDR2 FNYEAQ. CDR3 protein: CASSFVTGGTEAFF. Variable domain in full (rest from reference TRBV7-6 and TRBJ1-1): GAGVSQSPRYKVTKRGQDVALRCDPISGHVSLYWYRQALGQGPEFLTYFNYEAQQDKSGLPNDRFSAERPEGSISTLTIQRTEQRDSAMYRCASSFVTGGTEAFFGQGTRLTVV.

The chain is built from TRBV4-2 and TRBJ2-1; no DNA is available, so the TRBD2 call from TCRdb remains unchecked. The length of the CDR3 is 16 residues. Germline V gene lookup returns CDR1 LGHNA and CDR2 YNFKEQ. The CDR3 region is CASSQEGLAGANEQFF.

The gene calls are TRBV7-2 and TRBJ2-2. CDR1 and CDR2 (germline): SGHTA, FQGNSA. This CDR3 region has 17 residues. The CDR3 loop reads CASSLVGGGDSTGELFF.

The V and J genes are TRBV5-8 and TRBJ1-4; there is no DNA to check the TCRdb D call of TRBD1. This CDR3 is 12 amino acids long. CDR1 and CDR2 from the germline V gene are SGHTS and YDEGEE. This CDR3 is CASTGHTEKLFF.

V gene TRBV7-9 combines with J gene TRBJ2-7. Per germline, CDR1 SEHNR and CDR2 FQNEAQ (reference sequence). The CDR3 runs 14 residues. The CDR3 region is CASSLSVGSYEQYF.

The chain uses TRBV20-1 and TRBJ1-4. Germline-derived CDR1 and CDR2 are DFQATT and SNEGSKA (reference sequence). The CDR3 sequence is 17 residues long. The CDR3 sequence is CSARDYSARPTNEKLFF.

This chain links TRBV9 with TRBJ1-3; TCRdb designates TRBD1, a call that cannot be tested without DNA. CDR1 SGDLS and CDR2 YYNGEE come from the germline V gene. This CDR3 spans 15 amino acids. CDR3 in amino acids: CASSVGQGTGNTIYF.

The gene calls are TRBV7-3 and TRBJ1-1; checking the TCRdb D call of TRBD1 is not possible without DNA. The CDR3 has 14 residues. Looked up from germline, CDR1 is SGHTA and CDR2 is FQGTGA. CDR3 loop: CASSLSPENTEAFF. Full variable domain (remainder filled in from reference TRBV7-3 and TRBJ1-1): GAGVSQTPSNKVTEKGKYVELRCDPISGHTALYWYRQSLGQGPEFLIYFQGTGAADDSGLPNDRFFAVRPEGSVSTLKIQRTERGDSAVYLCASSLSPENTEAFFGQGTRLTVV.